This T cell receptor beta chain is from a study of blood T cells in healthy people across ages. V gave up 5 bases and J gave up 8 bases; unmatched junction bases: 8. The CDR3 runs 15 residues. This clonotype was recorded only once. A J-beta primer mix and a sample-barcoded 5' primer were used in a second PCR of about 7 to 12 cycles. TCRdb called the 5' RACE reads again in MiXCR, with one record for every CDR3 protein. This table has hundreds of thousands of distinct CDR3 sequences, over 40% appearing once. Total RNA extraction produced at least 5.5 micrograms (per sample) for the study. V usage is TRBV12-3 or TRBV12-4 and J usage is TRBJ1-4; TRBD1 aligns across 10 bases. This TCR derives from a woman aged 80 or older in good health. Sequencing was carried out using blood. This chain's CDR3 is CASSPRGQGSEKLFF. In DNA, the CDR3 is TGTGCCAGCAGTCCCAGGGGACAGGGGAGCGAAAAACTGTTTTTT.